The 14 T cell receptor beta chains in this list originate from one sample, sequenced in a study of Graves' ophthalmopathy and Graves' hyperthyroidism. For repertoire sequencing, the TCR beta CDR3 regions were amplified from RNA transcripts. RT-PCR was first run with HTBI primers, then multiplex PCR in a second round. TCRdb re-analysed the multiplex PCR reads in MiXCR, keeping a single row per CDR3 protein. The sample includes approximately 1.2 million distinct CDR3 sequences, 36% of them seen just once. The sample consisted of peripheral blood or thyroid tissue (not recorded which). The receptor set was obtained from an adult man with Graves' hyperthyroidism.

This clonotype was picked up many times. This chain links TRBV7-9 with TRBJ1-5; maybe TRBD1 (6 bases). Trimming removed 8 bases from V and 4 bases from J, with 15 bases in between. The length of the CDR3 is 14 residues. In germline, CDR1 is SEHNR, CDR2 FQNEAQ (reference sequence). Here the CDR3 reads CASGETGRNQPQHF. As DNA, the CDR3 is TGTGCCAGCGGAGAAACAGGGAGGAATCAGCCCCAGCATTTT.

In its sample, this clonotype was seen a few times. The chain has TRBV25-1 and TRBJ2-6; D is undetermined. The CDR3 sequence is 15 residues long. Germline CDR1 is MGHDK and CDR2 is SYGVNS. Trimming shortened V by 4 bases and J by 0 bases, and 7 bases separated the two germline ends. In DNA form, the CDR3 reads TGTGCCAGCAGTGGGCGGTACTCTGGGGCCAACGTCCTGACTTTC. Its translation is CASSGRYSGANVLTF.

A few counts support this clonotype. This chain uses TRBV5-8 with TRBJ2-7, with a tentative D call TRBD2 (5 bases). Germline CDR1 is SGHTS and CDR2 is YDEGEE. Trimming removed 3 bases from V and 6 bases from J, with 13 bases in between. The CDR3 is 13 residues long. CDR3 DNA sequence: TGTGCCAGCAGCTCTACTAGTTATCGCGAGCAGTACTTC. Encoded protein: CASSSTSYREQYF.

V gene TRBV5-1 combines with J gene TRBJ2-5; the D gene is possibly TRBD2 (6 bases). Germline values: CDR1 SGHRS, CDR2 YFSETQ. The CDR3 loop spans 13 amino acids. The V end was cut by 3 bases, the J end by 5 bases, with 11 bases between. The CDR3, as DNA: TGCGCCAGCAGCTCCAAGACTAGGGAGACCCAGTACTTC. Amino acid sequence: CASSSKTRETQYF.

In this sample, this clonotype turned up many times. CDR3 sequence (DNA): TGTGCCAGCAGCTTTTCAGACGATACTGAAGCTTTCTTT. This encodes CASSFSDDTEAFF. This chain connects TRBV5-8 to TRBJ1-1; no clear D gene. Germline assignment: CDR1 SGHTS and CDR2 YDEGEE. V lost 2 bases and J 5 bases, leaving 10 bases between the germline ends. The CDR3 runs to 13 residues.

This clonotype occurred a few times. The V call is TRBV9, the J call TRBJ1-6; D possibly corresponds to TRBD1 (5 bases). Germline lookup yields CDR1 SGDLS and CDR2 YYNGEE. V lost 6 bases, J lost 6 bases, and 16 bases lay in between. The CDR3 totals 15 residues. Written as DNA, the CDR3 is TGTGCCAGCAATGGGGGGGGTTTCCCTAATTCACCCCTCCACTTT. Its translation: CASNGGGFPNSPLHF.

The V call is TRBV6-5, the J call TRBJ1-2, with TRBD1 identical over 8 bases. Unmatched junction bases numbered 7, after V lost 6 bases and J lost 4 bases. Germline CDR1 reads MNHEY; CDR2 reads SVGAGI. The CDR3 totals 14 residues. CDR3 coding DNA: TGTGCCAGCAGCGAGGACAGGGCAGGCTATGGCTACACCTTC. Its translation: CASSEDRAGYGYTF.

Turning to this clonotype: A much larger clonotype is one base distant, so this may be a read error. This chain uses TRBV10-3 with TRBJ1-1, with 7 bases matching TRBD1. Germline assignment: CDR1 ENHRY and CDR2 SYGVKD. The CDR3 extends over 13 amino acids. Losses at the gene ends were 5 bases for V and 4 bases for J; bases not matched to a gene: 4. Here the CDR3 DNA reads TGTGCCATCAGTCCACGACAGGGCACTGAAGCTTTCTTT. Its protein product is CAISPRQGTEAFF.

This clonotype was seen ten or more times. The chain couples TRBV25-1 to TRBJ1-3; the D gene is possibly TRBD1 (5 bases). Germline assignment: CDR1 MGHDK and CDR2 SYGVNS. The V end lost 4 bases, the J end lost 0 bases, and 13 bases lay between the germline ends. The CDR3 is 16 amino acids. The CDR3: CASSGGRESSGNTIYF. The DNA for the CDR3 is TGTGCCAGCAGTGGGGGACGGGAGAGCTCTGGAAACACCATATATTTT.

J is TRBJ1-1 and V is TRBV10-3; maybe TRBD1 (5 bases). The germline gives CDR1 ENHRY, CDR2 SYGVKD. This CDR3 comprises 12 residues. Trimming removed 4 bases at V and 8 bases at J, with 11 bases between. For the CDR3, the DNA is TGTGCCATCAGTGTAATGACAGAAGAAGCTTTCTTT. Translating it yields CAISVMTEEAFF.

The chain joins TRBV27 to TRBJ1-6; maybe TRBD1 (6 bases). This CDR3 region has 15 residues. Trimming removed 3 bases at V and 14 bases at J, with 20 bases between. Germline lookup yields CDR1 MNHEY and CDR2 SMNVEV (reference sequence). The CDR3 DNA follows: TGTGCCAGCAGTTTTCGGCCAGGGGCCTCCCCGGCCCTCCACTTT. Amino acid sequence: CASSFRPGASPALHF.

The chain employs TRBV10-3 and TRBJ1-2; 7 bases agree with TRBD1. The CDR3 runs to 15 residues. V lost 5 bases and J lost 1; bases outside the gene matches: 7. In germline, CDR1 is ENHRY, CDR2 SYGVKD. CDR3 coding DNA: TGTGCCATCAGTTCTACGACAGGGATTAACTATGGCTACACCTTC. This encodes CAISSTTGINYGYTF.

This clonotype was picked up many times. The chain has TRBV19 and TRBJ1-6, with TRBD1 matching 9 bases. Germline V gene lookup returns CDR1 LNHDA and CDR2 SQIVND (reference sequence). V was clipped by 10 bases and J by 7 bases; unmatched bases: 5. The CDR3 runs to 13 residues. CDR3 sequence: CATSDRGNSPLHF. CDR3 DNA sequence: TGTGCCACCTCAGACAGGGGGAATTCACCCCTCCACTTT.

J is TRBJ2-7 and V is TRBV4-3; perhaps TRBD2 as D (6 bases). There are 16 residues in the CDR3. V was cut by 3 bases and J by 0 bases, with 15 bases left in between. CDR1 and CDR2 (germline): LGHNA, YSLEER. The CDR3 protein is CASSQTLAVSSYEQYF. The CDR3 region has the DNA TGCGCCAGCAGCCAGACCTTAGCGGTGAGCTCCTACGAGCAGTACTTC.